Listed here is a single T cell receptor beta chain. The data were taken from a study of blood T cell repertoires in COVID-19. Looking at the study overall: The United States, Italy and Spain supplied acute and convalescent COVID-19 samples. Nucleic acid was either cDNA or gDNA, and it came from T cells, B-cell-depleted T cells, or PBMCs.

In the authors' workflow: Amplifying reference gene primers gave estimates of nucleated cell counts. The assay was immunoSEQ multiplex PCR, and TCRdb's table has in-frame clones only and misses some. Clone size and V and J calls were adopted from that table, with D and trimming inferred from the DNA. The data show about 94,000 clones, more than 75% seen once. The CDR3 contains 17 residues. V was clipped by 5 bases and J by 0 bases; unmatched bases: 5. Germline values: CDR1 SGHNT, CDR2 YENEEA. The sequence derives from a woman older than 75 with acute or convalescent COVID-19. V is TRBV11-3 and J is TRBJ2-2; 11 nucleotides match TRBD2. What was sequenced was peripheral blood. CDR3 protein: CASSGGTSGSNTGELFF. Written as DNA, the CDR3 is TGTGCCAGCAGCGGAGGGACTAGCGGATCGAACACCGGGGAGCTGTTTTTT.